Sequencing of this T cell receptor beta chain was carried out in a study of blood T cell repertoires in COVID-19. Study overall: Italy, Spain and the United States were the sources of the convalescent and acute COVID-19 samples. The analysed material was cDNA or gDNA that came from T cells, B-cell-depleted T cells, or PBMCs.

The CDR3 consists of 19 residues. CDR1 is SGHTA, CDR2 FQGNSA, per germline. Trimming took off 4 bases at V and 0 bases at J, with 19 bases between the two ends. Source study methods: By means of reference gene primer amplification, nucleated cell counts were estimated. Here immunoSEQ multiplex PCR was the method, and the copy in TCRdb shows in-frame clones only, minus some. V and J calls plus clone size are reproduced from that table; the DNA served to infer D and trimming. The profile shows approximately 74,000 clones, more than 85% of them singletons. The receptor was derived from a woman aged 60 to 75 with active COVID-19. The sequenced material came from peripheral blood. The chain uses TRBV7-2 and TRBJ2-6; D is ambiguous. CDR3 loop: CASSSPAAAARSGANVLTF. For the CDR3, the DNA is TGTGCCAGCAGCTCCCCTGCCGCAGCAGCGCGCTCTGGGGCCAACGTCCTGACTTTC.